The T cell receptor beta chain described here comes from a study of OX40 agonist ivuxolimab in advanced cancers. The overall study: Patients received the agonistic anti-OX40 (CD134) antibody ivuxolimab. Every patient in dose escalation had hepatocellular carcinoma, melanoma, renal cell or head and neck cancer. Study-level findings and limits: In the 0.1 to 3.0 mg/kg range, CD4+ and CD8+ blood T cells had expanded clonally by week 6.

This clone was picked up one time. The antigen is not known. Trimming took off 3 bases at V and 4 bases at J, with 19 bases between the two ends. From germline, CDR1 is SGHRS and CDR2 YFSETQ. The CDR3 totals 16 residues. Measured with immunoSEQ multiplex PCR; TCRdb has only the in-frame clones, and not every one. Of around 44,000 clones listed, about 87% are singletons. This clonotype was sampled from an adult with an advanced solid tumor such as melanoma, head and neck, liver or kidney cancer. This chain uses TRBV5-1 with TRBJ1-2; no clear D gene. The input for sequencing was CD4+ or CD8+ T cells sorted from blood, taken in a trial of the OX40 agonist ivuxolimab. CDR3 sequence reads: CASSSTLTDKPYGYTF. The CDR3, as DNA: TGCGCCAGCAGCTCAACACTTACCGACAAACCCTATGGCTACACCTTC.